These 8 T cell receptor beta chains originate from one sample sequenced in a study of regulatory T cells in long-lasting Graves disease. The time point was: persistent/refractory GD, antithyroid drugs over 5 years with positive TRAb. Generation of the TCR library employed RNA extracted from PBMCs. Arm-PCR of CDR3 regions with iRepertoire HTBI primers generated TCR beta libraries. TCRdb itself ran the multiplex PCR reads through MiXCR, one entry per CDR3 protein. The repertoire has approximately 500,000 distinct CDR3 sequences, 20% to 25% of them found once; the top ten carry around 7%. The sequencing here drew on peripheral blood mononuclear cells (PBMCs), taken when the disease was refractory, from a patient treated with antithyroid drugs. Every receptor here comes from a female donor with Graves disease.

This clonotype was seen a few times. The junction differs from germline at one of its ends, possibly a read error. The chain has TRBV6-5 and TRBJ1-4; D is uncertain. Germline assignment: CDR1 MNHEY and CDR2 SVGAGI. CDR3 length equals 15 residues. The CDR3 DNA follows: TGTGCCAGCAGGTACTCAGGTGCAACTAATGAAAAACTGTTTTTT. Protein product: CASRYSGATNEKLFF.

The V gene is TRBV28, the J gene TRBJ1-6; the D is unclear. Germline lookup yields CDR1 MDHEN and CDR2 SYDVKM. The V and J ends lost 4 bases and 7 bases respectively, with 11 bases between them. CDR3 length: 14 amino acids. CDR3 sequence: CASSSDRHNSPLHF. The CDR3 DNA sequence: TGTGCCAGCAGTTCGGACCGGCACAATTCACCCCTCCACTTT. Combining the CDR3 with reference TRBV28 and TRBJ1-6 gives the whole variable domain DVKVTQSSRYLVKRTGEKVFLECVQDMDHENMFWYRQDPGLGLRLIYFSYDVKMKEKGDIPEGYSVSREKKERFSLILESASTNQTSMYLCASSSDRHNSPLHFGNGTRLTVT.

This chain joins TRBV7-9 and TRBJ2-2, with TRBD2 matching over 11 bases. Losses at the gene ends were 5 bases for V and 5 bases for J; bases not matched to a gene: 10. Germline V CDR1 and CDR2: SEHNR, FQNEAQ (reference sequence). This CDR3 is built from 17 residues. CDR3 region: CASSRPRTSGPTGELFF. For the CDR3, the DNA is TGTGCCAGCAGCCGACCCCGGACTAGCGGGCCTACCGGGGAGCTGTTTTTT.

This clonotype is a singleton in its sample. The chain carries TRBV15 and TRBJ2-7, with D unresolved. The CDR3 runs 15 residues. Trimming cost V 0 bases and J 1 base, with 10 bases left between them. Germline V gene data show CDR1 as LNHNV and CDR2 as YYDKDF (reference sequence). CDR3 nucleotide sequence: TGTGCCACCAGCAGAGATAAGGGATCATCCTACGAGCAGTACTTC. It specifies CATSRDKGSSYEQYF.

Ten or more counts support this clonotype. The chain links TRBV19 to TRBJ1-1; no clear D. The CDR3 covers 15 residues. Germline CDR1 and CDR2: LNHDA and SQIVND (reference sequence). V lost 6 bases to trimming and J lost 1 base, with 15 bases between them. CDR3 loop: CASSFYIASNTEAFF. Here the CDR3 DNA reads TGTGCCAGTAGCTTCTATATAGCCTCGAACACTGAAGCTTTCTTT.

The chain joins TRBV2 to TRBJ2-1, with D tentatively TRBD1 or TRBD2 (6 bases each). The CDR3 has 13 residues. Trimming took off 7 bases at V and 6 bases at J, with 13 bases between the two ends. Germline V gene data show CDR1 as SNHLY and CDR2 as FYNNEI. The CDR3 sequence: CASNLGGSNEQFF. CDR3 DNA: TGTGCCAGCAACCTAGGGGGGAGCAATGAGCAGTTCTTC.

V is TRBV3-1 and J is TRBJ2-7; D perhaps matches TRBD2 (5 bases). The CDR3 is 12 residues long. CDR1 and CDR2 (germline): LGHDT, YNNKEL (reference sequence). The V end lost 6 bases, the J end lost 6 bases, and 12 bases lay between the germline ends. The CDR3 sequence: CASSSGSGEQYF. The DNA for the CDR3 is TGTGCCAGCAGTTCGGGGAGCGGCGAGCAGTACTTC.

The V and J genes are TRBV4-1 and TRBJ2-5; D not certain. Germline assignment: CDR1 MGHRA and CDR2 YSYEKL. Trimming cost V 1 base and J 1 base, with 7 bases left between them. The CDR3 runs 14 residues. CDR3 sequence reads: CASSQVGFQETQYF. The CDR3 DNA is TGCGCCAGCAGCCAAGTTGGGTTCCAAGAGACCCAGTACTTC.